The 26 T cell receptor beta chains below all came from one sample that was sequenced in a study of tissue T cells after allogeneic stem cell transplantation. The sample's time point: mouse harvest day 14 after allogeneic transplant. Tail vein injection delivered 10^7 T-cell-depleted bone marrow cells and 10^6 splenic CD5+ T cells. The assay was immunoSEQ multiplex PCR, and TCRdb's table has in-frame clones only and misses some. The sample has some 4,700 clones; about a third are singletons. The sample was skin. These receptors were collected from a female BALB/c mouse given C57BL/6 T cells with graft-versus-host disease after an allogeneic hematopoietic cell transplant.

As to this clone: Each gene name is a mouse one. From the germline J gene comes the end of the CDR3, since the read stops 1 residue before it. The chain joins TRBV13-1 to TRBJ2-7; D gene unclear. The V gene lost 3 bases and the J gene lost 4 bases, with 2 bases spanning the gap. Germline lookup yields CDR1 NSHNY and CDR2 SYGAGN. This CDR3 has 10 amino acids. CDR3 bases read: TGTGCCAGCAGTGGGTATGAACAGTAC. This codes for CASSGYEQY. From start to end, the CDR3 is CASSGYEQYF.

This clone has just a few counts. Germline and genes: mouse. The CDR3 goes on 1 residue after the read ends, and that part is filled in from the germline J gene. J is TRBJ2-4 and V is TRBV16; D remains ambiguous. With 3 bases removed from V and 1 base from J, the gap between germline ends came to 2 bases. Germline loops: CDR1 SGHSA, CDR2 FRNQAP. CDR3 length: 12 amino acids. The sequenced part of the CDR3 DNA is TGTGCAAGCAGCTTTGGTCAAAACACCTTGTAC. This encodes CASSFGQNTLY. The entire CDR3 protein is CASSFGQNTLYF.

By proportion, this clone is large. Gene names are mouse gene names. The read is 1 residue too short to cover the CDR3 end, so that end is filled in from the germline J gene. The chain employs TRBV5 and TRBJ1-5; D remains unclear. There are 13 residues in the CDR3. Germline V lookup: CDR1 LGHNA, CDR2 YNLKQL (reference sequence). Trimming stripped 4 bases from V and 1 base from J, with 5 bases between. The CDR3 bases that were read are TGTGCCAGCAGCCCACACAACAACCAGGCTCCGCTT. Translation: CASSPHNNQAPL. The whole CDR3 protein is CASSPHNNQAPLF.

Comment on this clone: Genes here carry mouse names. The sequence runs out 1 residue before the end of the CDR3; the remainder is reconstructed from the germline J gene. This chain connects TRBV3 to TRBJ1-2; tentatively, D is TRBD1 (6 bases). The CDR3 totals 14 residues. The germline V gene has CDR1 SNHLY and CDR2 FYNGKV (reference sequence). The ends were cut back, 1 base at V and 3 bases at J, with 9 bases in the middle. The sequenced CDR3 bases are TGTGCCAGCAGCTTAGGGGGGGCTTACTCCGACTACACC. This translates into CASSLGGAYSDYT. The CDR3 in its entirety is CASSLGGAYSDYTF.

This clone appeared a few times. Genes and germline come from the mouse. The read gets to within 1 residue of the CDR3 end, and the germline J gene fills in the rest. Within the sample, other DNA sequences also encode this same CDR3. The V and J genes are TRBV23 and TRBJ2-1; the DNA was not used to check the table's D call, TRBD1. Germline lookup yields CDR1 KGHTA and CDR2 FQNQQP. The CDR3 contains 15 residues. The CDR3 loop reads CSSSQSGGNYAEQFF. The covered CDR3 bases are TGCTCCAGCAGTCAATCAGGGGGAAACTATGCTGAGCAGTTC. Complete variable domain (other parts from reference TRBV23 and TRBJ2-1): DAAVTQKPRYLIKMKGQEAEMKCIPEKGHTAVFWYQQKQSKELKFLIYFQNQQPLDQIDMVKERFSAVCPSSSLCSLGIRTCEAEDSALYLCSSSQSGGNYAEQFFGPGTRLTVL.

This clone was detected only a few times. The gene names here belong to mouse. The CDR3 reads CSSSQSNNANSDYTF. CDR3 DNA (partial): TGCTCCAGCAGTCAATCGAACAACGCAAACTCCGACTACACC. The V and J genes are TRBV23 and TRBJ1-2; TRBD1, as called in the table, went unchecked against the DNA. The read stops 1 residue short of the end of the CDR3; the missing end is completed from the germline J gene. Germline V CDR1 and CDR2: KGHTA, FQNQQP. The CDR3 has 15 residues.

Details on this clone: Genes and germline are mouse. The read gets to within 1 residue of the CDR3 end, and the germline J gene fills in the rest. This chain joins TRBV13-1 and TRBJ1-1; weak D call: TRBD1 (6 bases). The germline V and J ends were trimmed by 0 bases and 3 bases, with 9 bases remaining between them. Germline assignment: CDR1 NSHNY and CDR2 SYGAGN. CDR3 length: 14 residues. The CDR3 protein is CASSDARGYTEVFF. Incomplete CDR3 DNA: TGTGCCAGCAGTGATGCAAGGGGGTACACAGAAGTCTTC.

With regard to this clone: Genes and germline are mouse. Coverage ceases 1 residue before the CDR3 finishes, and the germline J gene fills in the end. This chain joins TRBV26 and TRBJ1-2; weak D call: TRBD1 (5 bases). V was cut by 4 bases and J by 4 bases, with 10 bases left in between. The CDR3 consists of 13 residues. Per germline, CDR1 KGHPV and CDR2 FQNQEV (reference sequence). The CDR3 here is CASSPKQGSDYTF. The sequenced CDR3 bases are TGTGCCAGCAGTCCGAAGCAGGGCTCCGACTACACC. The whole variable domain, remainder taken from reference TRBV26 and TRBJ1-2, is NSKVIQTPRYLVKGQGQKAKMRCIPEKGHPVVFWYQQNKNNEFKFLINFQNQEVLQQIDMTEKRFSAECPSNSPCSLEIQSSEAGDSALYLCASSPKQGSDYTFGSGTRLLVI.

Details on this clone: Genes and germline come from the mouse. Read coverage stops 1 residue before the CDR3 terminus; the germline J gene supplies the remainder. Different DNA sequences within this sample yield the same CDR3. The chain joins TRBV26 to TRBJ2-4; D not resolved. The CDR3 runs to 13 residues. Germline V gene sequence: CDR1 KGHPV, CDR2 FQNQEV (reference sequence). V was pared by 3 bases and J by 0 bases, with 4 bases between. The CDR3: CASSLSSQNTLYF. The CDR3 DNA, read in part, is TGTGCCAGCAGTCTCTCTAGTCAAAACACCTTGTAC.

This clone appeared once. Genes here carry mouse names. The read ends 1 residue before the CDR3 terminus; that terminus is restored from the germline J gene. The V call is TRBV24, the J call TRBJ1-4, with unresolved D. Germline values: CDR1 KGHTA, CDR2 FRNEEI. The CDR3 is made up of 11 amino acids. V was trimmed by 2 bases and J by 8 bases, leaving 3 bases between them. CDR3 sequence: CASSLRERLFF. The CDR3 DNA, read in part, is TGTGCCAGCAGTCTGCGAGAAAGATTATTT.

Comments on this clone: Genes and germline come from the mouse. The read terminates 1 residue before the CDR3 end, so the remaining end is supplied by the germline J gene. The rearrangement uses TRBV5 and TRBJ1-4, with a weak D call TRBD1 (6 bases). V was trimmed by 0 bases and J by 4 bases, leaving 9 bases between them. Per germline, CDR1 LGHNA and CDR2 YNLKQL (reference sequence). The CDR3 has 15 residues. CDR3 sequence reads: CASSQERGGNERLFF. The CDR3 DNA, read in part, is TGTGCCAGCAGCCAAGAAAGGGGGGGCAACGAAAGATTATTT.

By share of the sample, this clone is medium-sized. The gene symbols are mouse symbols. The sequenced CDR3 bases are TGTGCCAGCAGCCGGCCAGGGTCAGAAACGCTGTAT. Protein: CASSRPGSETLY. The whole CDR3 protein reads CASSRPGSETLYF. This sequence joins TRBV26 and TRBJ2-3, with a weak D call TRBD1 (5 bases). The read falls 1 residue short of the CDR3 end, and the missing part is taken from the germline J gene. Trimming stripped 6 bases from V and 4 bases from J, with 11 bases between. Germline V gives CDR1 KGHPV, CDR2 FQNQEV (reference sequence). The CDR3 is made up of 13 amino acids.

About this clone: The genes and germline here are from mouse. The read ends 1 residue before the CDR3 terminus; that terminus is restored from the germline J gene. The V gene is TRBV24, the J gene TRBJ2-1; TRBD2 matches at 7 bases. Germline V lookup: CDR1 KGHTA, CDR2 FRNEEI. J was trimmed by 4 bases and V by 4 bases; bases with no gene match: 4. This CDR3 comprises 14 residues. CDR3 region: CASSRLGLYAEQFF. CDR3 bases read: TGTGCCAGCAGTCGACTGGGTCTATATGCTGAGCAGTTC.

By share, this clone counts as medium-sized (0.01 to 0.1%). All gene names here are mouse names. The CDR3 end lies 1 residue beyond the end of the read and is filled in from the germline J gene. This chain uses TRBV5 with TRBJ1-6; D remains ambiguous. TRBJ1-6 qualifies as an ORF whose function is uncertain. In germline, CDR1 is LGHNA, CDR2 YNLKQL (reference sequence). The CDR3 runs 14 residues. With 0 bases removed from V and 3 bases from J, the gap between germline ends came to 3 bases. The CDR3 reads CASSQDSYNSPLYF. Incomplete CDR3 DNA: TGTGCCAGCAGCCAAGACAGCTATAATTCGCCCCTCTAC.

A note on this clone: Mouse gene names and germline throughout. The DNA ends 1 residue before the CDR3 does, and the rest of the CDR3 is filled in from the germline J gene. This chain joins TRBV26 and TRBJ1-4; a possible D gene is TRBD1 (5 bases). CDR1 is KGHPV, CDR2 FQNQEV, per germline (reference sequence). V lost 4 bases to trimming and J lost 7 bases, with 10 bases between them. CDR3 size: 13 residues. The part of the CDR3 DNA that was read is TGTGCCAGCAGTCCAGGGTGGAGCGAAAGATTATTT. Its translation is CASSPGWSERLF. The whole CDR3 sequence is CASSPGWSERLFF.

Regarding this clone: All gene names here are mouse names. Read sequence stops 1 residue before the CDR3 end, and the germline J gene provides the missing end. The rearrangement joins TRBV5 to TRBJ2-5, with D perhaps assigned TRBD1 or TRBD2 (5 bases each). The CDR3 has 15 amino acids. V was cut by 0 bases and J by 2 bases, with 9 bases left in between. The V gene's germline CDR1 is LGHNA and CDR2 YNLKQL (reference sequence). The covered CDR3 bases are TGTGCCAGCAGCCAAGAGGGCGGGGCCCAAGACACCCAGTAC. As protein: CASSQEGGAQDTQY. The full CDR3 sequence reads CASSQEGGAQDTQYF.

This clone has a single count. Mouse gene names and germline throughout. Sequencing ends 1 residue short of the CDR3 end; the germline J gene provides the rest. This chain connects TRBV3 to TRBJ2-4; D is perhaps TRBD1 (6 bases). Germline V gene data show CDR1 as SNHLY and CDR2 as FYNGKV (reference sequence). V dropped 4 bases and J dropped 0 bases, with 11 bases sitting between them. This CDR3 spans 15 amino acids. Incomplete CDR3 DNA: TGTGCCAGCAGCTACCGGGACATTAGTCAAAACACCTTGTAC. Translated: CASSYRDISQNTLY. The whole CDR3 sequence reads CASSYRDISQNTLYF.

Of note for this clone: Here the gene names and germline are mouse. With the read ending 1 residue before the CDR3 end, the germline J gene is used to fill in that end. The chain joins TRBV3 to TRBJ1-2, with TRBD1 as a possible D gene (6 bases). The CDR3 is 13 amino acids. Germline CDR1 is SNHLY and CDR2 is FYNGKV (reference sequence). Trimming shortened V by 5 bases and J by 2 bases, and 9 bases separated the two germline ends. The chain's CDR3 is CASSLQGNSDYTF. The DNA read from the CDR3 is TGTGCCAGCAGCCTACAGGGTAACTCCGACTACACC.

The sample holds one count of this clone. The gene symbols are mouse symbols. The CDR3 extends 1 residue past the end of the read, so its final part is completed from the germline J gene. The chain carries TRBV16 and TRBJ2-5, with D maybe TRBD1 (6 bases). Looked up from germline, CDR1 is SGHSA and CDR2 is FRNQAP. The length of the CDR3 is 14 residues. V lost 5 bases and J 0 bases, leaving 9 bases between the germline ends. The part of the CDR3 DNA that was read is TGTGCAAGCAGCATACAGGGTAACCAAGACACCCAGTAC. It codes for CASSIQGNQDTQY. The CDR3 in its entirety is CASSIQGNQDTQYF.

This clone is medium-sized (0.01 to 0.1%) within its sample. Mouse gene names apply. The read falls 1 residue short of the CDR3 end, and the missing part is taken from the germline J gene. This chain links TRBV26 with TRBJ2-3; D is unclear. Trimming took off 3 bases at V and 1 base at J, with 11 bases between the two ends. The CDR3 length is 15 residues. CDR1 and CDR2 (germline): KGHPV, FQNQEV (reference sequence). The CDR3 sequence: CASSLGGRGAETLYF. The sequenced part of the CDR3 DNA is TGTGCCAGCAGTCTAGGCGGGCGGGGTGCAGAAACGCTGTAT.

Worth noting for this clone: The gene names given are mouse names. CDR3 loop: CASSEQGYGNTLYF. The CDR3 bases that were read are TGTGCCAGCAGTGAGCAGGGGTATGGAAATACGCTCTAT. The chain couples TRBV13-1 to TRBJ1-3, with a tentative D call TRBD1 (6 bases). The CDR3 extends 1 residue past the end of the read, so its final part is completed from the germline J gene. The V end lost 2 bases, the J end lost 3 bases, and 9 bases lay between the germline ends. Germline CDR1 and CDR2: NSHNY and SYGAGN. The CDR3 is made up of 14 amino acids.

About this clone: Gene names are the mouse ones. The CDR3 end falls 1 residue outside the read, so it is completed with the germline J gene. V is TRBV23 and J is TRBJ1-1. CDR3 length equals 13 residues. The germline V gene has CDR1 KGHTA and CDR2 FQNQQP. The chain's CDR3 is CSSSQNTNTEVFF. The CDR3 bases that were read are TGCTCCAGCAGTCAAAACACTAACACAGAAGTCTTC.

A note on this clone: Gene labels here are mouse ones. The read ends 1 residue shy of where the CDR3 ends; the end is completed using the germline J gene. This rearrangement joins TRBV31 to TRBJ2-1; 11 bases are a match to TRBD2. CDR3 length equals 14 residues. V dropped 3 bases and J dropped 7; count of bases not matched to a gene: 5. Germline V gene data show CDR1 as GKSSPN and CDR2 as SITVG. The DNA read from the CDR3 is TGTGCCTGGAGCGGGGACTGGGGGCGGGCTGAGCAGTTC. Encoded protein: CAWSGDWGRAEQF. In full, the CDR3 is CAWSGDWGRAEQFF. Full variable domain (missing parts from reference TRBV31 and TRBJ2-1): AQTIHQWPVAEIKAVGSPLSLGCTIKGKSSPNLYWYWQATGGTLQQLFYSITVGQVESVVQLNLSASRPKDDQFILSTEKLLLSHSGFYLCAWSGDWGRAEQFFGPGTRLTVL.

As to this clone: Gene names refer to mouse genes. Sequencing ends 1 residue short of the CDR3 end; the germline J gene provides the rest. The V and J genes are TRBV26 and TRBJ2-1, with 10 bases lining up with TRBD2. Germline V gives CDR1 KGHPV, CDR2 FQNQEV (reference sequence). Trimming at V came to 6 bases and at J to 0 bases, leaving 5 bases not matched to a gene. The CDR3 loop spans 16 amino acids. CDR3 region: CASRRDWGYNYAEQFF. CDR3 DNA (partial): TGTGCCAGCAGACGGGACTGGGGATATAACTATGCTGAGCAGTTC.

On this clone itself: The listed genes are named as in mouse. Read coverage stops 1 residue before the CDR3 terminus; the germline J gene supplies the remainder. The chain recombines TRBV16 with TRBJ2-3, with D possibly being TRBD1 (5 bases). The germline gives CDR1 SGHSA, CDR2 FRNQAP. With 2 bases removed from V and 0 bases from J, the gap between germline ends came to 9 bases. This CDR3 is built from 15 residues. The CDR3 loop is CASSLRQFSAETLYF. CDR3 DNA (partial): TGTGCAAGCAGCTTAAGACAGTTTAGTGCAGAAACGCTGTAT. The entire variable domain, with the rest obtained from reference TRBV16 and TRBJ2-3, is as follows: NAGVIQTPRHKVTGKGQEATLWCEPISGHSAVFWYRQTIVQGLEFLTYFRNQAPIDDSGMPKERFSAQMPNQSHSTLKIQSTQPQDSAVYLCASSLRQFSAETLYFGSGTRLTVL.

By share, this clone ranks as medium-sized. Genes here carry mouse names. The read is 1 residue too short to cover the CDR3 end, so that end is filled in from the germline J gene. The gene calls are TRBV26 and TRBJ2-2; TRBD1 might be the D (5 bases). The CDR3 covers 15 residues. Trimming removed 4 bases from V and 0 bases from J, with 9 bases in between. The germline V gene encodes CDR1 KGHPV and CDR2 FQNQEV (reference sequence). CDR3 in amino acids: CASSRSQANTGQLYF. The DNA read from the CDR3 is TGTGCCAGCAGTCGGTCACAGGCAAACACCGGGCAGCTCTAC.